This T cell receptor (beta chain) was documented in a study of T-cell reconstitution after alpha-beta-depleted transplantation in children. This clonotype was recorded many times. The antigen remains undetermined. Library preparation (for TCRbeta) was performed with unique molecular identifiers. TCRdb reprocessed the PCR reads with MiXCR, giving one entry per CDR3 protein. The table lists around 800,000 distinct CDR3 sequences, roughly 15% of them singletons, with approximately 5% in the top ten. Broader study findings: Reports say that about two months after transplant, the alpha-beta T cells came out of several hundred graft clones that had expanded. It was newly produced T cells that mostly accounted for T-cell counts and diversity one year after transplant. After transplant, high TCRbeta diversity at day 60 in some patients arose from surviving recipient T cells and thymic progenitors.

The sequencing used PBMCs, mostly from graft donor cells, collected 360 days after TCRalphabeta/CD19-depleted stem cell transplant. The clonotype comes from a male patient between 10 and 17 years old who had a stem cell transplant for acute lymphoblastic leukemia, so the T cells may come from the graft donor.

CDR3 coding DNA: TGCGCCAGCAGCTTCCAGGGAGACTACGAGCAGTACTTC. Translation: CASSFQGDYEQYF. This chain connects TRBV5-1 to TRBJ2-7, with D perhaps given as TRBD1 or TRBD2 (5 bases each). CDR3 size: 13 residues. Germline assignment: CDR1 SGHRS and CDR2 YFSETQ. V lost 2 bases, J lost 3 bases, and 9 bases lay in between.